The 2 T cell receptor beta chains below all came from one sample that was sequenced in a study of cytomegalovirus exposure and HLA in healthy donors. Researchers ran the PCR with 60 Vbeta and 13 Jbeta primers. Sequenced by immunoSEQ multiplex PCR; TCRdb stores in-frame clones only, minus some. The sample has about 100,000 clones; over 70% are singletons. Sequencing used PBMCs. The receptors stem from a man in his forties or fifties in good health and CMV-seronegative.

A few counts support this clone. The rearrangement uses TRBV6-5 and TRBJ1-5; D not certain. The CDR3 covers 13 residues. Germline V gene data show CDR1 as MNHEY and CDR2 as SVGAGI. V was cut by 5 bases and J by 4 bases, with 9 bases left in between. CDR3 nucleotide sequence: TGTGCCAGCAGTCCCGGTGTAAATCAGCCCCAGCATTTT. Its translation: CASSPGVNQPQHF.

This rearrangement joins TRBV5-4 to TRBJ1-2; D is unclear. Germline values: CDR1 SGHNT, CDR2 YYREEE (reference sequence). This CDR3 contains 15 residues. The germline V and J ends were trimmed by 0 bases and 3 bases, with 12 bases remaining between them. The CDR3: CASSLGGRRDYGYTF. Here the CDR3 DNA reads TGTGCCAGCAGCTTGGGAGGCCGGAGGGACTATGGCTACACCTTC. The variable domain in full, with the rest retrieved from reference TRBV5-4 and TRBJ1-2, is ETGVTQSPTHLIKTRGQQVTLRCSSQSGHNTVSWYQQALGQGPQFIFQYYREEENGRGNFPPRFSGLQFPNYSSELNVNALELDDSALYLCASSLGGRRDYGYTFGSGTRLTVV.